This T cell receptor beta chain was obtained from a study of shared clonotypes between healthy human individuals. Methods used by the authors: Sequence data from immunoSEQ were junction-only and lacked quality scores; consequently, filtering differed. Only in-frame clones appear in the TCRdb table, and some are missing; sequencing was by immunoSEQ multiplex PCR. D and trimming were read from the DNA, whereas the V and J calls and clone size are those reported in that table. The sample consists of 470,000 or so clones, approximately 82% of them appearing once. This CDR3 has 13 amino acids. Germline V lookup: CDR1 SGHRS, CDR2 YFSETQ. V was pared by 4 bases and J by 3 bases, with 2 bases of the junction left unmatched. Unsorted material relied on about 90 million PBMCs as the source of genomic DNA. Study-wide findings and caveats: Genetic and exposure-history diversity was limited by the small donor number.

As for this clone: What it binds is not known.

The sequenced sample consisted of PBMCs. The chain is built from TRBV5-1 and TRBJ2-7; 9 bases fit TRBD2. This TCR was recovered from a woman in her forties in good health. Some clones in this sample may be carry-over from other donors' samples. CDR3 sequence (DNA): TGCGCCAGCAGCCTAGCGGGAAACTACGAGCAGTACTTC. It translates to CASSLAGNYEQYF.